This entry is about one T cell receptor beta chain. The data stem from a study of shared clonotypes between healthy human individuals. TCRdb keeps only in-frame clones here, not all; method: immunoSEQ multiplex PCR. The sample has about 1.1 million clones; approximately 78% are singletons. The study drew all its donors from Caucasian adults living in Nashville, Tennessee. Germline CDR1 reads WNHNN; CDR2 reads SYGVQD (reference sequence). Trimming removed 6 bases at V and 5 bases at J, with 12 bases between. CDR3 length: 13 residues. The sequencing sample was made of memory CD4+ T cells from PBMCs. Sample subset: CD45RA-negative fraction. The clonotype was recovered from a man between 18 and 35 years old in good health. Some clones in this sample may be carry-over from other donors' samples. This chain uses TRBV10-1 with TRBJ2-3, with D possibly matching TRBD1 (6 bases). The CDR3 coding sequence is TGCGCCAGCAGCAAACTACAGGGAGATACGCAGTATTTT. This codes for CASSKLQGDTQYF.